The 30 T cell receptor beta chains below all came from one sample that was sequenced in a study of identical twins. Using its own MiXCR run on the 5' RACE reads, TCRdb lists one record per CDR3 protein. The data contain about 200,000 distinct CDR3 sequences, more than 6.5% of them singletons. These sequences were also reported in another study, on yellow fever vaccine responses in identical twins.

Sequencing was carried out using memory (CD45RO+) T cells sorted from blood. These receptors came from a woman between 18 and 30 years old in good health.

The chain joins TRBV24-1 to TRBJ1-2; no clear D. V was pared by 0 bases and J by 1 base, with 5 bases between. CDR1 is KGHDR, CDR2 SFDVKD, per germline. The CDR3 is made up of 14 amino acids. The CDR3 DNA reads TGTGCCACCAGTGATTTGGGTTTTAACTATGGCTACACCTTC. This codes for CATSDLGFNYGYTF.

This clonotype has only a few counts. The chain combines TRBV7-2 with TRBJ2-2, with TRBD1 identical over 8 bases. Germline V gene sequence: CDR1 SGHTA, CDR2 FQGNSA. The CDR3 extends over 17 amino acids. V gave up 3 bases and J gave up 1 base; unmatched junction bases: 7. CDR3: CASSFGGRGQNTGELFF. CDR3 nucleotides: TGTGCCAGCAGCTTCGGTGGCAGGGGGCAGAACACCGGGGAGCTGTTTTTT.

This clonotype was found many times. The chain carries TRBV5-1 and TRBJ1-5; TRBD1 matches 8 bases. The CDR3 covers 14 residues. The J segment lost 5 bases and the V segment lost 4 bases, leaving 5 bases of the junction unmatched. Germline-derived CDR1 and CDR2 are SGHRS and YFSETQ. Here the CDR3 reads CASSIGQGDQPQHF. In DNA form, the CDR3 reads TGCGCCAGCAGCATTGGACAGGGCGATCAGCCCCAGCATTTT.

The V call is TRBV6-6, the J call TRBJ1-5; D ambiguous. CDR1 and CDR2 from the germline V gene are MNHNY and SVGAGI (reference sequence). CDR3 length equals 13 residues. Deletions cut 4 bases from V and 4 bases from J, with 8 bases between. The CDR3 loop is CASSFGENQPQHF. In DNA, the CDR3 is TGTGCCAGCAGTTTCGGTGAGAATCAGCCCCAGCATTTT.

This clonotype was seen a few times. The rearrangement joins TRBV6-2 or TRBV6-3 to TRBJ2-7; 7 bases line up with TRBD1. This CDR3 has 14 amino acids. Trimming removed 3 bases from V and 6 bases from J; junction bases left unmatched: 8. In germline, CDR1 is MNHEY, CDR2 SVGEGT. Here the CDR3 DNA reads TGTGCCAGCAGTTATCGACGGGACAGCGGCGAGCAGTACTTC. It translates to CASSYRRDSGEQYF.

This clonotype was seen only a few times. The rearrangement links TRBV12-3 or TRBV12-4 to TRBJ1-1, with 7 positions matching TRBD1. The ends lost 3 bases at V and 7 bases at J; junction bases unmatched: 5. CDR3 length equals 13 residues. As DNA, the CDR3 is TGTGCCAGCAGTTTGAGGACAGGCGTTGAAGCTTTCTTT. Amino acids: CASSLRTGVEAFF.

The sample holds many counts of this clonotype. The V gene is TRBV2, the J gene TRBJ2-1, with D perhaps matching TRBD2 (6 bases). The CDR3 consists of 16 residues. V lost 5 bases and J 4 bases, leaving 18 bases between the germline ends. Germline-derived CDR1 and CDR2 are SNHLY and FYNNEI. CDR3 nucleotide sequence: TGTGCCAGCAGTTTGGTGGGGGGTACCAAATACAATGAGCAGTTCTTC. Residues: CASSLVGGTKYNEQFF. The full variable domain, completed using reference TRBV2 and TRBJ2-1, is EPEVTQTPSHQVTQMGQEVILRCVPISNHLYFYWYRQILGQKVEFLVSFYNNEISEKSEIFDDQFSVERPDGSNFTLKIRSTKLEDSAMYFCASSLVGGTKYNEQFFGPGTRLTVL.

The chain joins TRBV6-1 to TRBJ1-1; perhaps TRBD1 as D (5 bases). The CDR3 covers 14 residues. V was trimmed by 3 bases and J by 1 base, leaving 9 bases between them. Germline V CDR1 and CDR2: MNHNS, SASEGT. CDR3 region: CASSDRAQNTEAFF. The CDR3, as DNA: TGTGCCAGCAGTGACAGGGCCCAGAACACTGAAGCTTTCTTT.

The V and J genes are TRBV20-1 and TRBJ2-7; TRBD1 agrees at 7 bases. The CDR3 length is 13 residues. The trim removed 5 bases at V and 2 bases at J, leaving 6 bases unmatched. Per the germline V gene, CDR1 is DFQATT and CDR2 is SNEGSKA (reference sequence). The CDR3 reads CSAPGQATYEQYF. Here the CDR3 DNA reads TGCAGTGCTCCAGGACAGGCCACCTACGAGCAGTACTTC.

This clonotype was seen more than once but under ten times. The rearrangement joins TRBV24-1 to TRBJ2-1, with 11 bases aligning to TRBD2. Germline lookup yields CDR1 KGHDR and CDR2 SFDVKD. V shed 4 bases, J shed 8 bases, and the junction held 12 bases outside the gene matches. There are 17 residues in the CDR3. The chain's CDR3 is CATSDPALAGEGDEQFF. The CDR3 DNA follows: TGTGCCACCAGTGACCCCGCACTAGCGGGGGAGGGCGATGAGCAGTTCTTC.

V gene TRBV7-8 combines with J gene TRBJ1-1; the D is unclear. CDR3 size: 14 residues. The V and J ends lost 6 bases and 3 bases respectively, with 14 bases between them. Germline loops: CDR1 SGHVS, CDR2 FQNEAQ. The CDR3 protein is CASSREARYTEAFF. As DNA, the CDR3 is TGTGCCAGCAGTAGGGAAGCGCGGTACACTGAAGCTTTCTTT.

The CDR3 DNA reads TGTGCCAGTAGTATGGGAGGGGGCGCCTACAATGAGCAGTTCTTC. It is translated as CASSMGGGAYNEQFF. V gene TRBV19 combines with J gene TRBJ2-1; D possibly uses TRBD1 or TRBD2 (7 bases each). Germline V lookup: CDR1 LNHDA, CDR2 SQIVND (reference sequence). V lost 3 bases to trimming and J lost 2 bases, with 11 bases between them. The CDR3 loop spans 15 amino acids. Variable domain in full (rest from reference TRBV19 and TRBJ2-1): DGGITQSPKYLFRKEGQNVTLSCEQNLNHDAMYWYRQDPGQGLRLIYYSQIVNDFQKGDIAEGYSVSREKKESFPLTVTSAQKNPTAFYLCASSMGGGAYNEQFFGPGTRLTVL.

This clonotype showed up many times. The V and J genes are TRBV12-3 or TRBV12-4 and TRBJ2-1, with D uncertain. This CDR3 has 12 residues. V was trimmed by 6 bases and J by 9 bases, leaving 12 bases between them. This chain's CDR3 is CASSPFTSEQFF. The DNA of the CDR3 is TGTGCCAGCAGCCCCTTTACCAGTGAGCAGTTCTTC.

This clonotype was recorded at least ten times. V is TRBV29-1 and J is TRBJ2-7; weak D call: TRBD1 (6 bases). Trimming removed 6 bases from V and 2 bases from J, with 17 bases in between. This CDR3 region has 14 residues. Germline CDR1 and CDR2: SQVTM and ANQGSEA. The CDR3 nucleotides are TGCAGCGTATTAGACAGGCCTGGGCCCTACGAGCAGTACTTC. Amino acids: CSVLDRPGPYEQYF.

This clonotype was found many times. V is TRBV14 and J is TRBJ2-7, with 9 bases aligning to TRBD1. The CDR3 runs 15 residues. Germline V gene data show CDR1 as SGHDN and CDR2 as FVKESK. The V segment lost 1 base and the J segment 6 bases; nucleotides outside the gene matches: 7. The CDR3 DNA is TGTGCCAGCAGCCAAGGTGGGACAGGGTCGAGCGAGCAGTACTTC. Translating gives CASSQGGTGSSEQYF.

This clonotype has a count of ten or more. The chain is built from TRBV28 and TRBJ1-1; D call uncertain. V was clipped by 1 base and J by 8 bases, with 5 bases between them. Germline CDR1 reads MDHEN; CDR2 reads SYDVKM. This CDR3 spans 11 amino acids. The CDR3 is CASSLFREAFF. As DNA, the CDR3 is TGTGCCAGCAGTTTATTCCGGGAAGCTTTCTTT.

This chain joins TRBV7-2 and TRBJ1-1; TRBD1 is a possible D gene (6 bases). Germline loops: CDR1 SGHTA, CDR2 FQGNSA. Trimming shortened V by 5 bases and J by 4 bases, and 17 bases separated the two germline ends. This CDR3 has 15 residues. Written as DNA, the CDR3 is TGTGCCAGCAGCCCCCCGGGGTTCAGGGGCACTGAAGCTTTCTTT. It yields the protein CASSPPGFRGTEAFF.

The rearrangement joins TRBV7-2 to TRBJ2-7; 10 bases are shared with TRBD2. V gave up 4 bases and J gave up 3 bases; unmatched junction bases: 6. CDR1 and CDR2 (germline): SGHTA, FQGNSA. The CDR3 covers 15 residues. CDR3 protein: CASSWFSSGSYEQYF. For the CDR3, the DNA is TGTGCCAGCAGCTGGTTCTCTAGCGGGAGCTACGAGCAGTACTTC.

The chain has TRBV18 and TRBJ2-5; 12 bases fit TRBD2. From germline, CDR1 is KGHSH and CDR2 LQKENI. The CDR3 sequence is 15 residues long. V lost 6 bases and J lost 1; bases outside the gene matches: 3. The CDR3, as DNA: TGTGCCAGCTCTGCGACTAGCGGGGGCCAAGAGACCCAGTACTTC. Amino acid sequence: CASSATSGGQETQYF.

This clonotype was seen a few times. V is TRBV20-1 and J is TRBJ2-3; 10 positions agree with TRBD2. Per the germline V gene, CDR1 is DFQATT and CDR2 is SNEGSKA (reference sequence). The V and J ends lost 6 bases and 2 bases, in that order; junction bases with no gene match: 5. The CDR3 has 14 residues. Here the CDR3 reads CSAMGLANTDTQYF. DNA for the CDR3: TGCAGTGCCATGGGACTAGCGAACACAGATACGCAGTATTTT.

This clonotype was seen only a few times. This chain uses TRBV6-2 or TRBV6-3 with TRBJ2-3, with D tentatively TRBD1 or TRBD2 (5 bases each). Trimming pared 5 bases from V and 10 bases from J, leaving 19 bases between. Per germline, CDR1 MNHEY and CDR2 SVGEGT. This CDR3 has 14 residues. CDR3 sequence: CASSPSGRLRAQYF. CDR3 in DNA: TGTGCCAGCAGTCCCTCGGGACGGCTAAGGGCGCAGTATTTT.

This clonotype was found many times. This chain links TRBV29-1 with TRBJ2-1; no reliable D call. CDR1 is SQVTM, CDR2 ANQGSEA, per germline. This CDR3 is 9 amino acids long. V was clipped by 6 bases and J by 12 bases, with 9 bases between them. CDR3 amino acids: CSVAPGQFF. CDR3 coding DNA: TGCAGCGTCGCCCCGGGGCAGTTCTTC.

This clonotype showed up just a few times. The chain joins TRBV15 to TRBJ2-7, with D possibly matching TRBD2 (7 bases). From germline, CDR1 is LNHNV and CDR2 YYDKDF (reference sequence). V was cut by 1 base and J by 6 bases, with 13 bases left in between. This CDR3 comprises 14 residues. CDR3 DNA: TGTGCCACCAGCAGAGTGGGGGGGCCCGGCGAGCAGTACTTC. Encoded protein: CATSRVGGPGEQYF.

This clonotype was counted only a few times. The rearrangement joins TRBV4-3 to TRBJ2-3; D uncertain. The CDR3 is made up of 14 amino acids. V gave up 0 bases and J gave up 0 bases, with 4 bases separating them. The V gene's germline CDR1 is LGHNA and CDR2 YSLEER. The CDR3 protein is CASSQEGSTDTQYF. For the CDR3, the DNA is TGCGCCAGCAGCCAAGAGGGCAGCACAGATACGCAGTATTTT.

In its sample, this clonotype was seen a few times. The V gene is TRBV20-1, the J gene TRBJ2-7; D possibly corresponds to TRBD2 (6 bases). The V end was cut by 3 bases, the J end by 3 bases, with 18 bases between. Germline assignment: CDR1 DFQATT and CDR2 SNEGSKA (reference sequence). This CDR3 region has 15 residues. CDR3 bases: TGCAGTGCTAGGGAGACCCGGGACTCCAGCTACGAGCAGTACTTC. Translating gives CSARETRDSSYEQYF.

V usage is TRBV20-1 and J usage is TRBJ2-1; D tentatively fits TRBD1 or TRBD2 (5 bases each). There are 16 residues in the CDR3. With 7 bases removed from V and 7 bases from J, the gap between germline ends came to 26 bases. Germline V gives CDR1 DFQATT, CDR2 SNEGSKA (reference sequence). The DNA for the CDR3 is TGCAGTGTTGTCTCGAGGGACGCCTCTGTGGGGAATGAGCAGTTCTTC. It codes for CSVVSRDASVGNEQFF.

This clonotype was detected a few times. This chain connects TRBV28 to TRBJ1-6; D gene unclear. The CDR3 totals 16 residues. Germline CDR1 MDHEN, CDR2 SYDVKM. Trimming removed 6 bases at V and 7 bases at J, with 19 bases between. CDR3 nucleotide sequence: TGTGCCAGCAGGACCACCTCGGGGAGGCTAAATTCACCCCTCCACTTT. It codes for CASRTTSGRLNSPLHF. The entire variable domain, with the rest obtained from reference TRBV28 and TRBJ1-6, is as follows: DVKVTQSSRYLVKRTGEKVFLECVQDMDHENMFWYRQDPGLGLRLIYFSYDVKMKEKGDIPEGYSVSREKKERFSLILESASTNQTSMYLCASRTTSGRLNSPLHFGNGTRLTVT.

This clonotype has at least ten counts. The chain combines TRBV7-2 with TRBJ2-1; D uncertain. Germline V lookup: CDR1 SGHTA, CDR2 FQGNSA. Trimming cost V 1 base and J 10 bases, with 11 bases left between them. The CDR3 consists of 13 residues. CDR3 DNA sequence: TGTGCCAGCAGCTTAGAGACCAGGCACGAGCAGTTCTTC. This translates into CASSLETRHEQFF.

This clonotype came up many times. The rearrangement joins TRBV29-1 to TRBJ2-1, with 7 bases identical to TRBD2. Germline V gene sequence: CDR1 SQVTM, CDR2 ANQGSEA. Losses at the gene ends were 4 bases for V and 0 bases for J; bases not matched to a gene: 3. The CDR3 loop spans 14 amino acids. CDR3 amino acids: CSVGGRGSYNEQFF. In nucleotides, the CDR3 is TGCAGCGTTGGTGGGAGGGGCTCCTACAATGAGCAGTTCTTC.

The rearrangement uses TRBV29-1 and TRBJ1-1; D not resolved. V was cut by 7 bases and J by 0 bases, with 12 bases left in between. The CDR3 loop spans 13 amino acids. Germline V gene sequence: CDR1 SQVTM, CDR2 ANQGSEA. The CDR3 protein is CSATQKLNTEAFF. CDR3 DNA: TGCAGCGCCACACAGAAACTGAACACTGAAGCTTTCTTT.